This T cell receptor beta chain was profiled in a study of shared clonotypes between healthy human individuals. The CDR3 is 14 amino acids. CDR1 is MNHNY and CDR2 is SVGAGI in the germline V gene (reference sequence). V trimming: 6 bases; J trimming: 0 bases; junction bases outside the gene matches: 4. A word on this clone: Its target is unknown.

Genomic DNA of every subset was divided equally among multiple immunoSEQ plates. Clones were sequenced by immunoSEQ multiplex PCR, and TCRdb holds only the in-frame ones, with some missing. The sample contains around 1.1 million clones, approximately 75% of which appear only once. Whole-study findings and limits: Some clonotypes were shared by all four sorted-subset donors, while others were not shared. The non-shared ones had lower generation probabilities than the shared ones. Richness estimates generally favored naive over memory subsets. The study sampled only blood, and tissue repertoires likely differ.

The sequenced material came from memory CD4+ T cells from PBMCs. The subset: CD45RA-negative fraction. The chain recombines TRBV6-6 with TRBJ2-7, with TRBD2 matching 8 bases. The receptor's source is a man younger than 30 in good health. Some clones in this sample may be carry-over from other donors' samples. This chain's CDR3 is CASRLSGSSYEQYF. CDR3 nucleotide sequence: TGTGCCAGCAGATTAAGCGGGAGCTCCTACGAGCAGTACTTC.